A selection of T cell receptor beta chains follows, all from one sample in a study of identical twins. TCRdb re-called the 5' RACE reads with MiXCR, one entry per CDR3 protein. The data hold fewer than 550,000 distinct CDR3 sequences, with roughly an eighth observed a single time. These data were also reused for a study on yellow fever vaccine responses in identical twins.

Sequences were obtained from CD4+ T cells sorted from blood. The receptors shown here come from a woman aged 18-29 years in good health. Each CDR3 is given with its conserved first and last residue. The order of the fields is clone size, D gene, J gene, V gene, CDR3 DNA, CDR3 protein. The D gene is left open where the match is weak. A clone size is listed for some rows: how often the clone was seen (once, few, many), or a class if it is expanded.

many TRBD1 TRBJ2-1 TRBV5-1 TGCGCCAGCAGCTTGGATGCGGGACAGGGGTCCTACAATGAGCAGTTCTTC CASSLDAGQGSYNEQFF
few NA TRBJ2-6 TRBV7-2 TGTGCCAGCAGCTTAGTAGTCGGTTTTGGGGCCAACGTCCTGACTTTC CASSLVVGFGANVLTF
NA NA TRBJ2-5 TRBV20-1 TGCAGTGCTAGAGATCAGAGCAGGGAGAAAGAGACCCAGTACTTC CSARDQSREKETQYF
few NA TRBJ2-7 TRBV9 TGTGCCAGCAGCCCTGGACAGCCAACCTACGAGCAGTACTTC CASSPGQPTYEQYF
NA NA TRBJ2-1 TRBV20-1 TGCAGTGCCGATGGGGCTAGAACCGAGCAGTTCTTC CSADGARTEQFF
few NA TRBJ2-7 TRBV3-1 TGTGCCAGCAGCAACCGCTATCAACGGTCCTACGAGCAGTACTTC CASSNRYQRSYEQYF
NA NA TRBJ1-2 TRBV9 TGTGCCAGCAGCGTAGAAACGGATGGCTACACCTTC CASSVETDGYTF
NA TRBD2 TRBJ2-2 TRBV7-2 TGTGCCAGCAGCTTAGTTAGCGGGCGTACCGGGGAGCTGTTTTTT CASSLVSGRTGELFF
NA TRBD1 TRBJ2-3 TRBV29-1 TGCAGCGCTCGCGCGGACAGGGGGCTGGCAGATACGCAGTATTTT CSARADRGLADTQYF
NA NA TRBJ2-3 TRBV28 TGTGCCAGCAATATGGGGGCCGCAGATACGCAGTATTTT CASNMGAADTQYF
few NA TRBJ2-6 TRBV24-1 TGTGCCACCAGTGACCCGGGACTTACTGGGGCCAACGTCCTGACTTTC CATSDPGLTGANVLTF
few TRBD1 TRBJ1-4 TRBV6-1 TGTGCCAGCGCTTTGACAGGGCCGAATGAAAAACTGTTTTTT CASALTGPNEKLFF
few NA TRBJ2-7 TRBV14 TGTGCCAGCAGCCAAGTTCCCCACGAGCAGTACTTC CASSQVPHEQYF
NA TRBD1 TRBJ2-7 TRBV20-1 TGCAGTGCTATATCAGACGGGACAGGGGCCTACGAGCAGTACTTC CSAISDGTGAYEQYF
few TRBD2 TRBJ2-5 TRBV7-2 TGTGCCAGCAGCTTAGCTAGGGCGGGAGGGTTTCGAGAGACCCAGTACTTC CASSLARAGGFRETQYF
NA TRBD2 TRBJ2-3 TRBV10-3 TGTGCCATCAGTGAGGCTAGCGGGACGGTAGATACGCAGTATTTT CAISEASGTVDTQYF
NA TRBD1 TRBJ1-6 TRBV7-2 TGTGCCAGCAGGCGAACCTCGGGACAGGGAAATTCACCCCTCCACTTT CASRRTSGQGNSPLHF
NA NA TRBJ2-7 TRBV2 TGTGCCAGCATAATGGACTCCACCTACGATCAGTACTTC CASIMDSTYDQYF
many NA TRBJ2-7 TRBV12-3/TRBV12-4 TGTGCCAGCAGTCCCCGACAGGGAGGTCGGTACGAGCAGTACTTC CASSPRQGGRYEQYF
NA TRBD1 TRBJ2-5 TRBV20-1 TGCAGTGCTCTTAATAGACAGGGGGGACAAGAGACCCAGTACTTC CSALNRQGGQETQYF
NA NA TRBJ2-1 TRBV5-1 TGCGCCAGCAGTCGGAGCAGGCCTGGGAGTAATGAGCAGTTCTTC CASSRSRPGSNEQFF
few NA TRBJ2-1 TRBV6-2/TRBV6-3 TGTGCCAGCAGGAGGGGTGAGTTGGTTCGCGAGCAGTTCTTC CASRRGELVREQFF